This T cell receptor (beta chain) comes out of a study of T cells expressing NK-cell markers (dated by TCRdb to about 2020). About the study as a whole: In sorted CD3+CD56+NKG2C+, CD3+CD56+NKG2C- and CD3+CD56-NKG2C+ T-cell subsets from several donors, TCR beta-chain repertoires were profiled. Seven of the eight sequenced donors were HCMV-seropositive and one was HCMV-seronegative. The eight sequenced donors were randomly selected healthy volunteers, three men and five women. Libraries were sequenced as 2 x 150 bp reads on Illumina HiSeq 2000/2500, MiSeq or NextSeq. The study at large found these results: Whether the expanded NKG2C-expressing T cell clones were specific for HCMV antigens remained unclear. Those dominant clonotypes were again the most abundant among CD3+CD56-NKG2C+ cells in several donors, at roughly 28.3-60.1%. In roughly 6 donors, the dominant CD3+CD56+NKG2C+ clonotypes ranked among the top 10 CD8+ clonotypes, making up roughly 1.0-7.0% of CD8+ T cells.

TCRdb shows the sequencer as Illumina HiSeq 2000. 5'RACE template switching, by which a universal primer site and unique molecular identifiers were added, was used to make TCR beta cDNA libraries. cDNA synthesis was primed from the TCR beta constant segment and was followed by two successive PCR amplification steps. As for the authors' bioinformatics: Reads were demultiplexed and grouped by UMI with MIGEC, and clonotypes were assembled and quantified with MiTCR. To exclude erroneous sequences, only TCR cDNA sequences supported by at least two reads were retained. Downstream repertoire analysis used the tcR package, and clonotypes were matched across fractions by CDR3 nucleotide sequence plus V segment. VDJmatch was used to annotate antigen specificity against VDJdb, with one amino acid substitution in CDR3 allowed. TCRdb reprocessed the reads, reporting each CDR3 protein sequence once and no DNA. Clone size and V and J calls follow TCRdb, not the original study. The sample's clone listing holds 500,000 to 700,000 distinct CDR3 sequences. The ten largest account for approximately 3.6% of the sample.

The CDR3 measures 15 amino acids from cysteine to phenylalanine. No DNA is recorded. In the germline V gene, CDR1 corresponds to ENHRY and CDR2 to SYGVKD. On this clonotype: Its cognate antigen has yet to be identified.

HCMV-specific IgG was detected in serum with a commercial ELISA kit to determine HCMV serostatus. Ficoll density gradient centrifugation was used to isolate peripheral blood mononuclear cells from blood. Sequences were obtained from blood T cells: a sorted CD56 or NKG2C T cell subset, CD4+ or CD8+ T cells, or bulk PBMC T cells (not recorded which). This TCR came from a man younger than 35 in good health. Donor details come from another sample of the same person, matched by shared clones. The V and J segments used are TRBV10-3 and TRBJ2-3. The CDR3: CAISDHHGRPDTQYF.